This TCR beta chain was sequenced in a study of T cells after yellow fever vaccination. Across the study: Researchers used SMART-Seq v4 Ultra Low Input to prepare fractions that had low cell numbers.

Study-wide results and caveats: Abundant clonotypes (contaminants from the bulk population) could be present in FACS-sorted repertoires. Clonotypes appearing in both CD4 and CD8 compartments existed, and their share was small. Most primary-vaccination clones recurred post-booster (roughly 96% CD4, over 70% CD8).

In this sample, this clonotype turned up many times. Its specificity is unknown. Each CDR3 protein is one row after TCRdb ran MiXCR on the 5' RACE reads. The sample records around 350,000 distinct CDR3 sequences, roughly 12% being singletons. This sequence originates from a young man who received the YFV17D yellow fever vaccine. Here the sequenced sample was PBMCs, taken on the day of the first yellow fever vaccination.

CDR3 nucleotide sequence: TGTGCCAGCAGTGAAGCGGGGTACACGCAGTATTTT. It codes for CASSEAGYTQYF. The chain is built from TRBV6-1 and TRBJ2-3; D unclear. Germline assignment: CDR1 MNHNS and CDR2 SASEGT. This CDR3 region has 12 residues. With 0 bases removed from V and 9 bases from J, the gap between germline ends came to 7 bases.